This TCR beta chain was found in a study of CXCR3-negative and CXCR3-positive naive CD8 T cells. With respect to this clonotype: Its antigen is not known.

CD45RO-CCR7+CD27+CD95- characterized naive CD8+ T cells. The germline CDR1 and CDR2 sequences are SEHNR and FQNEAQ (reference sequence). The CDR3 is 16 amino acids. Study-level results: Across naive subsets, surface CD5 expression was comparable, and TCR strength was inferred from properties of the TRB CDR3. Naive cells that were CXCR3-negative or CXCR3-positive used TRBV-TRBJ genes alike, while memory cells diverged. CXCR3-positive naive cells had TRB CDR3s that were more hydrophobic than CXCR3-negative naive cells had. Much lower diversity was found in memory CD8+ cells, while both naive subsets had comparably high diversity.

All TRB cDNA libraries came from 5' RACE performed with UMI labels. TCRdb re-called the 5' RACE reads; one entry per CDR3 protein, DNA not given. This listing includes about 120,000 distinct CDR3 sequences. The TCR sequence derives from a human donor in good health. Some clones in this sample may be carry-over from other donors' samples. The rearrangement uses TRBV7-9 and TRBJ2-3; TCRdb lists TRBD2, though no DNA is available to test this call. Sequencing input: naive CXCR3+ CD8+ T cells from blood. Stated subset: CD45RO-CCR7+CD27+CD95- naive CD8+ T cells expressing CXCR3 (TNR3+). The CDR3: CASSHTSGSFTDTQYF.